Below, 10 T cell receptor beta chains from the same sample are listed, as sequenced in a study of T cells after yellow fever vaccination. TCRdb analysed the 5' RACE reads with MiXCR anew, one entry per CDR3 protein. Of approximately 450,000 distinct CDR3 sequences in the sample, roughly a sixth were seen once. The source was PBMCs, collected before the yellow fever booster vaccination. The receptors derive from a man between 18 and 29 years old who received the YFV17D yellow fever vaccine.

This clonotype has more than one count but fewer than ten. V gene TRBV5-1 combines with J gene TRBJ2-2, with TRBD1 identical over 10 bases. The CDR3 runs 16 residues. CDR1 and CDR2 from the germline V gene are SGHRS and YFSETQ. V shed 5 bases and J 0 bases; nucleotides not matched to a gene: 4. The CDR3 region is CASRRGTGANTGELFF. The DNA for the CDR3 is TGCGCCAGCAGACGCGGGACAGGGGCGAACACCGGGGAGCTGTTTTTT. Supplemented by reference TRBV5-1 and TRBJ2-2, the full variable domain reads KAGVTQTPRYLIKTRGQQVTLSCSPISGHRSVSWYQQTPGQGLQFLFEYFSETQRNKGNFPGRFSGRQFSNSRSEMNVSTLELGDSALYLCASRRGTGANTGELFFGEGSRLTVL.

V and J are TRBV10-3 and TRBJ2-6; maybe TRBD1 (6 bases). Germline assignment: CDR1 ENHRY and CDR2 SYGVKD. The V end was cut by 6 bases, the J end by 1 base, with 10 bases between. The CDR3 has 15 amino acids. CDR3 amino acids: CAIRLGGSGANVLTF. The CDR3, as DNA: TGTGCCATCAGACTAGGGGGATCTGGGGCCAACGTCCTGACTTTC.

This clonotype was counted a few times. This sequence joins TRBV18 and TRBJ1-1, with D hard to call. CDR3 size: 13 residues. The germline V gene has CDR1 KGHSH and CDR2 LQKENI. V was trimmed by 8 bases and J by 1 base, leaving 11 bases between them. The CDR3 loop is CASTWEANTEAFF. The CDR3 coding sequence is TGTGCCAGCACATGGGAAGCGAACACTGAAGCTTTCTTT.

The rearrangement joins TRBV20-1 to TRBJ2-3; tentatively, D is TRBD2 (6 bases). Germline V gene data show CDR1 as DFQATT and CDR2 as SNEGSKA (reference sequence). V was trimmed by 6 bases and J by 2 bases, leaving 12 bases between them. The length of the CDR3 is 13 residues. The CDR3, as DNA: TGCAGTGCCTCTGGGACTTACACAGATACGCAGTATTTT. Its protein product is CSASGTYTDTQYF.

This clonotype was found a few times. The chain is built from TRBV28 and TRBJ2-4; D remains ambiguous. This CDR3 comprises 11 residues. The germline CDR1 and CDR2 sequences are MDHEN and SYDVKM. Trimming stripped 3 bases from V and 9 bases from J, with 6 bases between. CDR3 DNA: TGTGCCAGCAGTTTTTCGGCCATTCAGTACTTC. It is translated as CASSFSAIQYF.

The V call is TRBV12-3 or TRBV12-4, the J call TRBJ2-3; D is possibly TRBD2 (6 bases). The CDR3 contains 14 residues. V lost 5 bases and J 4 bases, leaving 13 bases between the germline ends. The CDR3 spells CASSLSRGSDTQYF. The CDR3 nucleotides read TGTGCCAGCAGTCTTAGCCGGGGGTCAGATACGCAGTATTTT.

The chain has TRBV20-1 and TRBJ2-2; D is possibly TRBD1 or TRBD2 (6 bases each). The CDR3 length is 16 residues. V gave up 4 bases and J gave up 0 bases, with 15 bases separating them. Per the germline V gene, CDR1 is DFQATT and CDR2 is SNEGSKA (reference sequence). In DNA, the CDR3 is TGCAGTGCTACCGAGGGGGGCACTACGAACACCGGGGAGCTGTTTTTT. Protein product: CSATEGGTTNTGELFF.

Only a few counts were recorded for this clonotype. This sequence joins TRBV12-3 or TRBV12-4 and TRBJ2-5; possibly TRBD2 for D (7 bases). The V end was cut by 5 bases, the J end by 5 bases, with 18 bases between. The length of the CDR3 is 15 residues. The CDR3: CASSTVMGGHETQYF. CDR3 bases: TGTGCCAGCAGTACTGTTATGGGGGGGCACGAGACCCAGTACTTC.

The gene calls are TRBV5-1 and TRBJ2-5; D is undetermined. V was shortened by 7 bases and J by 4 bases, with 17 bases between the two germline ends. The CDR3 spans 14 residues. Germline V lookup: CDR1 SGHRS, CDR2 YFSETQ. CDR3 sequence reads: CASRLLQSRETQYF. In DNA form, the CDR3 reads TGCGCCAGCCGCCTACTACAGTCTCGAGAGACCCAGTACTTC.

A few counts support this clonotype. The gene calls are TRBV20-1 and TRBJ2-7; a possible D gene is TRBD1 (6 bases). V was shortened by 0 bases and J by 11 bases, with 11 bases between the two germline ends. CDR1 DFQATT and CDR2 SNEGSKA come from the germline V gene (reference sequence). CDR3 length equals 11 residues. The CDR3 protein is CSARDQGLEYF. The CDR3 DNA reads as TGCAGTGCTAGAGATCAGGGGTTGGAGTACTTC.